This TCR beta chain was sequenced in a study of blood T cells in healthy people across ages. Points from the study as a whole: The study could not conclusively compare naive and antigen-experienced cells, given its unsorted PBMCs. More naive CD4+ cells and higher diversity marked long-lived donors relative to aged donors.

Together with a sample-barcoded 5' primer, a J-beta primer mix was included in a second PCR lasting about 6 to 11 cycles. The yield of each sample was at least 2.5 million CDR3-containing paired-end reads. TCRdb analysed the 5' RACE reads with MiXCR anew, one entry per CDR3 protein. The sample lists approximately 1,100,000 distinct CDR3 sequences; 40% to 50% were seen once. The draw of peripheral blood yielded ten milliliters from each donor. The CDR3 loop spans 16 amino acids. Germline V lookup: CDR1 DFQATT, CDR2 SNEGSKA (reference sequence). V shed 6 bases, J shed 4 bases, and the junction held 15 bases outside the gene matches. With respect to this clonotype: The antigen is not known.

The receptor comes from a woman aged 60-75 years in good health. Material for sequencing was blood. The J gene is TRBJ2-1, the V gene TRBV20-1; TRBD2 aligns across 7 bases. The CDR3 region is CSAWGMAGARYNEQFF. CDR3 coding DNA: TGCAGTGCCTGGGGGATGGCGGGAGCAAGATACAATGAGCAGTTCTTC.